This paragraph covers one TCR beta chain sequence. Antigen: not known. The data stem from a study of PD-1 blockade in mismatch repair-deficient tumors. In the study overall: Patients had approximately 12 mismatch repair-deficient cancer types, all previously treated and progressing.

Study-level points and caveats: Tumor-resident clones, often absent from pretreatment blood, expanded after pembrolizumab and then contracted.

The TCR-sequenced patients were a few responders to pembrolizumab. Repertoires were generated with immunoSEQ multiplex PCR, while TCRdb's copy carries only in-frame clones and drops some. Among tens of thousands of clones listed, 80% to 90% were seen once. The germline gives CDR1 SGHNT, CDR2 YENEEA. This CDR3 is 13 amino acids long. V shed 2 bases and J shed 4 bases, with 5 bases lying between them. This chain connects TRBV11-3 to TRBJ2-2, with TRBD1 as a possible D gene (5 bases). The sequences come from peripheral blood, collected 44 weeks after starting pembrolizumab. The sequence came from an adult with mismatch repair-deficient cancer. The CDR3 spells CASSLTGTGELFF. The CDR3 DNA reads TGTGCCAGCAGCTTAACAGGCACCGGGGAGCTGTTTTTT.